Shown below are 18 T cell receptor beta chains from a single sample sequenced in a study of T cells in Graves' hyperthyroidism and ophthalmopathy. TCR beta CDR3 regions were amplified from RNA transcripts. The HTBI primer set served for first-round RT-PCR of the TCR CDR3. TCRdb redid the calling of the multiplex PCR reads with MiXCR, one entry per CDR3 protein. The table lists about 480,000 distinct CDR3 sequences, approximately 15% of them singletons. The sequenced sample was blood. All receptors come from a woman aged 18-29 years with Graves' hyperthyroidism.

The chain carries TRBV7-9 and TRBJ2-1, with D maybe TRBD1 (5 bases). The CDR3 contains 15 residues. Germline values: CDR1 SEHNR, CDR2 FQNEAQ (reference sequence). V was clipped by 5 bases and J by 7 bases, with 18 bases between them. CDR3 protein: CASSPGPGAGNEQFF. The CDR3 DNA follows: TGTGCCAGCAGCCCAGGGCCAGGCGCCGGGAATGAGCAGTTCTTC.

A word on this clonotype: A much larger clone lies a single base off, so this may be a read error. The chain is built from TRBV27 and TRBJ1-1, with 8 bases matching TRBD1. Germline V gene data show CDR1 as MNHEY and CDR2 as SMNVEV (reference sequence). With 5 bases clipped from V and 4 bases from J, the junction kept 12 bases outside the gene matches. This CDR3 has 16 residues. The chain's CDR3 is CASSPSGGRSGTEAFF. The CDR3 DNA is TGTGCCAGCAGTCCCTCAGGGGGCAGAAGTGGCACTGAAGCTTTCTTT.

The chain uses TRBV5-1 and TRBJ1-2; possibly TRBD1 for D (5 bases). Germline lookup yields CDR1 SGHRS and CDR2 YFSETQ. V lost 4 bases and J lost 7, with 11 bases in between. The CDR3 has 12 residues. DNA of the CDR3: TGCGCCAGCAGCACGGGGCTTTTTGGCTACACCTTC. Encoded protein: CASSTGLFGYTF.

Only a few counts were recorded for this clonotype. A much larger clone is a single base away; this may be a read error. The chain employs TRBV11-2 and TRBJ1-4; no definite D call. CDR1 SGHAT and CDR2 FQNNGV come from the germline V gene. CDR3 length: 14 residues. CDR3 region: CASSSRTTNEKLLF. CDR3 nucleotide sequence: TGTGCCAGCAGCTCCAGAACAACTAATGAAAAACTGCTTTTT.

In its sample, this clonotype was seen many times. The chain joins TRBV30 to TRBJ1-2; D perhaps matches TRBD1 (6 bases). This CDR3 contains 13 residues. Germline CDR1 GTSNPN, CDR2 SVGIG (reference sequence). Trimming removed 0 bases from V and 6 bases from J, with 11 bases in between. The CDR3 nucleotides are TGTGCCTGGAGTGTACAAACAGGGAATGGCTACACCTTC. Its protein is CAWSVQTGNGYTF.

Note on this clonotype: A much larger clone differs by one base, so this may be a read error. The rearrangement links TRBV29-1 to TRBJ1-1, with 7 bases matching TRBD1. Germline loops: CDR1 SQVTM, CDR2 ANQGSEA. The CDR3 is made up of 12 amino acids. The trim removed 7 bases at V and 6 bases at J, leaving 8 bases unmatched. Here the CDR3 reads CSGDSSNAEAFF. The CDR3 coding sequence is TGCAGCGGGGACAGCTCAAACGCTGAAGCTTTCTTT. Full variable domain (missing parts from reference TRBV29-1 and TRBJ1-1): SAVISQKPSRDICQRGTSLTIQCQVDSQVTMMFWYRQQPGQSLTLIATANQGSEATYESGFVIDKFPISRPNLTFSTLTVSNMSPEDSSIYLCSGDSSNAEAFFGQGTRLTVV.

The chain has TRBV9 and TRBJ2-7; either TRBD1 or TRBD2 may supply D (5 bases each). The CDR3 loop spans 14 amino acids. Germline V lookup: CDR1 SGDLS, CDR2 YYNGEE. V lost 3 bases and J lost 2, with 12 bases in between. DNA for the CDR3: TGTGCCAGCAGCGAGGGACGGAGCGCCTACGAGCAGTACTTC. Protein: CASSEGRSAYEQYF.

The sample holds many counts of this clonotype. The chain recombines TRBV3-1 with TRBJ2-1, with D possibly matching TRBD2 (6 bases). The germline CDR1 and CDR2 sequences are LGHDT and YNNKEL (reference sequence). The CDR3 runs to 12 residues. The germline V and J ends were trimmed by 6 bases and 8 bases, with 11 bases remaining between them. CDR3 DNA sequence: TGTGCCAGCAGTATATCGGGAGATGAGCAGTTCTTC. This gives the protein CASSISGDEQFF.

At least ten counts were recorded for this clonotype. This sequence joins TRBV7-8 and TRBJ1-4; 9 bases match TRBD1. CDR1 is SGHVS and CDR2 is FQNEAQ in the germline V gene. This CDR3 has 16 residues. J lost 7 bases, V lost 5 bases, and 11 bases had no gene match. The CDR3 DNA reads as TGTGCCAGCAGCCCCCCCCGGACAGGGGAGTTTGAAAAACTGTTTTTT. Translating it yields CASSPPRTGEFEKLFF.

The genes are TRBV18 and TRBJ2-5; 11 nucleotides match TRBD2. V shed 3 bases, J shed 5 bases, and the junction held 5 bases outside the gene matches. This CDR3 comprises 15 residues. The germline V gene encodes CDR1 KGHSH and CDR2 LQKENI. The CDR3 spells CASSPSASGRETQYF. In nucleotides, the CDR3 is TGTGCCAGCTCACCCTCGGCTAGCGGGAGGGAGACCCAGTACTTC.

The chain links TRBV28 to TRBJ2-7, with D possibly TRBD2 on 5 matching bases. Germline V CDR1 and CDR2: MDHEN, SYDVKM. Trimming removed 4 bases at V and 5 bases at J, with 15 bases between. The CDR3 runs to 14 residues. The CDR3 region has the DNA TGTGCCAGCAGTTCCCGCAGGACTCTAGACGAGCAGTACTTC. Amino acid sequence: CASSSRRTLDEQYF.

In the case of this clonotype: A much larger clone is a single base away; this may be a read error. The chain couples TRBV12-3 or TRBV12-4 to TRBJ1-2; D remains unclear. Trimming removed 7 bases at V and 0 bases at J, with 9 bases between. The CDR3 consists of 13 residues. DNA for the CDR3: TGTGCCAGCAAACTTCAAACTAACTATGGCTACACCTTC. Its protein product is CASKLQTNYGYTF.

This clonotype was observed once. This could be a read error, since a much larger clone is one nucleotide away. The chain combines TRBV30 with TRBJ1-6; 7 bases match TRBD1. Germline values: CDR1 GTSNPN, CDR2 SVGIG (reference sequence). The CDR3 contains 15 residues. The CDR3 DNA follows: TGTGCCTGGAGTGGCGAAGGGGGCGTCGGGTCACCCCCCCACTTT. It codes for CAWSGEGGVGSPPHF. The full variable domain, with the rest looked up from reference TRBV30 and TRBJ1-6, is SQTIHQWPATLVQPVGSPLSLECTVEGTSNPNLYWYRQAAGRGLQLLFYSVGIGQISSEVPQNLSASRPQDRQFILSSKKLLLSDSGFYLCAWSGEGGVGSPPHFGNGTRLTVT.

This clonotype appeared once. The chain recombines TRBV27 with TRBJ2-5, with TRBD2 identical over 14 bases. The junction had 4 bases not matched to a gene; V was cut back by 6 bases and J by 4 bases. The germline gives CDR1 MNHEY, CDR2 SMNVEV (reference sequence). CDR3 length equals 15 residues. CDR3 in amino acids: CASRGLAGAIETQYF. DNA for the CDR3: TGTGCCAGCAGGGGACTAGCGGGAGCAATAGAGACCCAGTACTTC.

This clonotype was picked up many times. The chain is built from TRBV12-3 or TRBV12-4 and TRBJ2-1, with 7 positions matching TRBD2. The length of the CDR3 is 15 residues. The junction had 6 bases not matched to a gene; V was cut back by 7 bases and J by 0 bases. The CDR3 spells CASTGGPHSYNEQFF. In nucleotides, the CDR3 is TGTGCCAGCACGGGGGGTCCACACTCCTACAATGAGCAGTTCTTC.

This clonotype was seen at least ten times. V usage is TRBV19 and J usage is TRBJ1-1; D unclear. Germline V CDR1 and CDR2: LNHDA, SQIVND (reference sequence). This CDR3 is built from 13 residues. V dropped 2 bases and J dropped 1 base, with 5 bases sitting between them. CDR3 DNA sequence: TGTGCCAGTAGTATAAAGGAGAACACTGAAGCTTTCTTT. Translation gives CASSIKENTEAFF.

A few counts support this clonotype. This chain uses TRBV12-5 with TRBJ1-1; the match to TRBD1 covers 8 bases. The J segment lost 1 base and the V segment lost 7 bases, leaving 8 bases of the junction unmatched. The CDR3 sequence is 15 residues long. Germline V CDR1 and CDR2: LGHNT, FRNRAP. CDR3 DNA: TGTGCTAGTGCCCCTGACAGGGGATGGAACACTGAAGCTTTCTTT. Protein product: CASAPDRGWNTEAFF.

Only a few counts were recorded for this clonotype. The chain combines TRBV5-1 with TRBJ2-2; TRBD2 is a possible D gene (6 bases). CDR1 and CDR2 from the germline V gene are SGHRS and YFSETQ. This CDR3 spans 13 amino acids. The V end lost 10 bases, the J end lost 2 bases, and 12 bases lay between the germline ends. In DNA form, the CDR3 reads TGCGCCTCGCGGGACGATAACACCGGGGAGCTGTTTTTT. Its translation is CASRDDNTGELFF.